One T cell receptor beta chain is described in this entry. Each participant's cohort was designated according to participant-reported clinical history. Up to 2 weeks before entering the study, exposed participants had met a COVID-19 case. The protocol was immunoSEQ multiplex PCR, while the TCRdb copy is restricted to in-frame clones and leaves out a portion. In the table there are hundreds of thousands of clones, approximately 81% of which are singletons. These data belong to a study of blood T cell repertoires in COVID-19. The clonotype comes from a young woman who had been exposed to COVID-19. The sample consisted of PBMCs or T cells enriched from blood (not recorded which).

CDR3 coding DNA: TGTGCCAGCAGCGTAGCCGGGTTGGGTAACTATGGCTACACCTTC. Translated, it gives CASSVAGLGNYGYTF. This chain links TRBV9 with TRBJ1-2; D is uncertain. The V gene lost 0 bases and the J gene lost 1 base, with 10 bases spanning the gap. Per germline, CDR1 SGDLS and CDR2 YYNGEE. There are 15 residues in the CDR3.